A selection of T cell receptor beta chains follows, all from one sample in a study of OX40 agonist ivuxolimab in advanced cancers. Assay: immunoSEQ multiplex PCR; the TCRdb copy retains only in-frame clones and omits some. The sample comprises around 99,000 clones, nearly 90% of which are singletons, and about 0.16% rests with the top ten. The source was CD4+ or CD8+ T cells sorted from blood, collected in a trial of the OX40 agonist ivuxolimab. These receptors were obtained from an adult with an advanced solid tumor such as melanoma, head and neck, liver or kidney cancer. Both conserved end residues are part of each CDR3. A D gene is named only where the DNA matches it firmly. For some rows the clone size is stated as once, few or many, or as a class when expanded; others skip it.

d_call,j_call,clone_size,v_call,cdr3_nt,cdr3_aa
TRBD2,TRBJ2-7,-,TRBV5-1,TGCGCCAGCAGCTTGGATAGCGGGAGGCGCTCCTACGAGCAGTACTTC,CASSLDSGRRSYEQYF
-,TRBJ2-1,-,TRBV21-1,TGTGCCAGCAGCAAAGCTAAGGGGATCGTCTCCTACAATGAGCAGTTCTTC,CASSKAKGIVSYNEQFF
TRBD1,TRBJ2-1,-,TRBV5-1,TGCGCCAGCAGCTTGGCCCCGCCAGGGACAGGGGGGTACAATGAGCAGTTCTTC,CASSLAPPGTGGYNEQFF
-,TRBJ1-2,-,TRBV2,TGTGCCAGCAGCGACAATCGGGGTCCCTCGCCGGTAGCCTTC,CASSDNRGPSPVAF
-,TRBJ2-5,-,TRBV7-3,TGTGCCAGCAGCCAAGGTGCTTCTGAGACCCAGTACTTC,CASSQGASETQYF
TRBD2,TRBJ2-1,-,TRBV28,TGTGCCAGCAGACGGGGCGGCGGGAGGGTGTTTGAGCAGTTCTTC,CASRRGGGRVFEQFF
-,TRBJ1-5,-,TRBV4-1,TGCGCCAGCAGCCAAGATATGGGAAAAGTTAATCAGCCCCAGCATTTT,CASSQDMGKVNQPQHF
-,TRBJ1-4,-,TRBV4-1,TGCGCCAGCAGCCAAGGGTTTGGGAAAGGGGAAGATGAAAAACTGTTTTTT,CASSQGFGKGEDEKLFF
TRBD2,TRBJ2-7,-,TRBV6-1,TGTGCCAGCAGCCCTCAGGGAACTAGCGGGAACAATCAGTACTTC,CASSPQGTSGNNQYF
-,TRBJ2-3,-,TRBV5-1,TGCGCCAGCAGCTTGATTGCTACTAGCACAGATACGCAGTATTTT,CASSLIATSTDTQYF
TRBD1,TRBJ1-1,-,TRBV20-1,TGCAGCCCAAGACAGGGGGTATTGGCTTTCTTT,CSPRQGVLAFF
-,TRBJ2-2,-,TRBV7-2,TGTGCCAGCAGCTTAAGGACAACCTACACCGGGGAGCTGTTTTTT,CASSLRTTYTGELFF
TRBD2,TRBJ2-1,-,TRBV2,TGTGCCTTTGCCGGGACTAGCGGTTACAATGAGCAGTTCTTC,CAFAGTSGYNEQFF
-,TRBJ2-2,-,TRBV2,TGTGCCAGCGATCAGGGGATGACCGGGGAGCTGTTTTTT,CASDQGMTGELFF
-,TRBJ2-7,once,TRBV19,TGTGCCAGTAGTATCTCGAGGGGTTCGTCCTACGAGCAGTACTTC,CASSISRGSSYEQYF
-,TRBJ1-4,-,TRBV6-1,TGTGCCAGCAGTGAACAGATTGCAACTAATGAAAAACTGTTTTTT,CASSEQIATNEKLFF
-,TRBJ1-3,medium-sized,TRBV5-1,TGCGCCAGCAGCTCGGATCAGGGAAACACCATATATTTT,CASSSDQGNTIYF
TRBD1,TRBJ2-3,once,TRBV4-1,TGCGCCAGCAGCCAAGACGGGACAGCCACAGATACGCAGTATTTT,CASSQDGTATDTQYF
-,TRBJ1-2,-,TRBV6-6,TGTGCCAGCAGTTACTCCGGGCAGGGAGAGGGTGGCTACACCTTC,CASSYSGQGEGGYTF
-,TRBJ2-5,-,TRBV14,TGTGCCAGCAGCCAAGTGCGCTTAGAGGAGTTGTACCAAGAGACCCAGTACTTC,CASSQVRLEELYQETQYF
TRBD1,TRBJ1-4,-,TRBV30,TGTGCCTGGACTTCCGACAGGGAACCCGAAAAACTGTTTTTT,CAWTSDREPEKLFF
TRBD1,TRBJ1-1,-,TRBV6-6,TGTGCCAGCAGTTATCTCGGACAGGGAAACACTGAAGCTTTCTTT,CASSYLGQGNTEAFF
-,TRBJ1-1,-,TRBV5-8,TGTGCCAGCAGCTTGGCCCAGGGTATGGCGAACACTGAAGCTTTCTTT,CASSLAQGMANTEAFF
-,TRBJ2-1,-,TRBV7-9,TGTGCCGGCAGCCTCCTCGGGACCTACAATGAGCAGTTCTTC,CAGSLLGTYNEQFF
-,TRBJ1-5,-,TRBV14,TGTGCCAGCAGCCTATGGGGGGCAGATCAGCCCCAGCATTTT,CASSLWGADQPQHF
TRBD2,TRBJ2-5,-,TRBV2,TGTGCCAGCAGGCCCCTCGGGCTAGCGGGAGAGACCCAGTACTTC,CASRPLGLAGETQYF
-,TRBJ2-3,-,TRBV5-1,TGCGCCAGCTCAGCAGGCCCGGTTTTGCATTTT,CASSAGPVLHF
TRBD1,TRBJ2-7,once,TRBV18,TGTGCCAGCTCACCGAGGACAGGAGCCTACGAGCAGTACTTC,CASSPRTGAYEQYF
-,TRBJ2-5,-,TRBV5-1,TGCGCCAGCAGCAGGAGTTCACAGGAGACCCAGTACTTC,CASSRSSQETQYF
TRBD1,TRBJ1-1,-,TRBV6-5,TGTGCCAGCAGGCGGGACAGTATGAACACTGAAGCTTTCTTT,CASRRDSMNTEAFF
TRBD1,TRBJ2-1,-,TRBV7-3,TGTGCCAGCAGCTTAGACAGGGGAGCCTCCAATGAGCAGTTCTTC,CASSLDRGASNEQFF
-,TRBJ2-3,-,TRBV15,TGTGCCACCAGCAGAGGACAGAGCACAGATACGCAGTATTTT,CATSRGQSTDTQYF
TRBD2,TRBJ2-1,-,TRBV10-1,TGCGCCAGCAGCCCCGGGACTAGAGGTTACAATGAGCAGTTCTTC,CASSPGTRGYNEQFF